A selection of T cell receptor beta chains follows, all from one sample in a study of control samples from healthy donors and cancer patients. Method: immunoSEQ multiplex PCR; TCRdb's copy keeps in-frame clones and lacks some. The sample lists thousands of clones; roughly four fifths were seen once. Sequencing used formalin-fixed, paraffin-embedded tissue. These receptors were obtained from a female donor with lung cancer. Each CDR3 is given with its conserved first and last residue. D genes are given only for firm matches. Size values are once, few and many counts, or a class for expanded clones, and some rows have none.

>TRBD2|TRBJ2-1|NA|TRBV14
CASSQDILAGGRSVFF
TGTGCCAGCAGCCAAGATATTCTAGCGGGAGGGCGCTCGGTTTTCTTC
>NA|TRBJ1-4|NA|TRBV28
CASSLPRGKLFF
TGTGCCAGCAGTTTACCGAGGGGAAAACTGTTTTTT
>NA|TRBJ2-5|NA|TRBV5-1
CASSRNTGQPQETQYF
TGCGCCAGCAGCCGGAACACCGGACAGCCACAAGAGACCCAGTACTTC
>TRBD1|TRBJ2-5|NA|TRBV15
CATSGGQGHFETQYF
TGTGCCACCAGCGGGGGACAGGGGCATTTTGAGACCCAGTACTTC
>NA|TRBJ2-7|NA|TRBV28
CASSPAGGSASSYEQYF
TGTGCCAGCAGTCCGGCTGGAGGATCAGCTAGCTCCTACGAGCAGTACTTC
>NA|TRBJ2-5|NA|TRBV5-1
CASSLDRAETQYF
TGCGCCAGCAGCTTGGACAGGGCAGAGACCCAGTACTTC
>NA|TRBJ1-6|NA|TRBV28
CASSTGPPNNSPLHF
TGTGCCAGCAGCACGGGCCCTCCTAATAATTCACCCCTCCACTTT
>NA|TRBJ1-5|NA|TRBV2
CASSALGASNQPQHF
TGTGCCAGCAGTGCTCTGGGGGCAAGCAATCAGCCCCAGCATTTT
>NA|TRBJ2-3|NA|TRBV6-1
CASSEIGGAVDTQYF
TGTGCCAGCAGTGAAATCGGGGGCGCGGTAGATACGCAGTATTTT
>NA|TRBJ2-7|NA|TRBV5-1
CASSLEGRRDEQYF
TGCGCCAGCAGCTTGGAGGGCAGGCGGGACGAGCAGTACTTC
>NA|TRBJ2-1|NA|TRBV12-3/TRBV12-4
CASSPGRNEQFF
TGTGCCAGCAGTCCGGGACGGAATGAGCAGTTCTTC
>NA|TRBJ1-1|once|TRBV11-3
CASSLGPNTEAFF
TGTGCCAGCAGCCTAGGGCCGAACACTGAAGCTTTCTTT
>TRBD1|TRBJ2-1|few|TRBV7-9
CASSTDRGIDNEQFF
TGTGCCAGCAGCACAGACAGGGGTATCGACAATGAGCAGTTCTTC
>TRBD2|TRBJ2-1|NA|TRBV15
CATSRESSGRSYNEQFF
TGTGCCACCAGCAGAGAATCGAGCGGGAGGTCCTACAATGAGCAGTTCTTC
>NA|TRBJ1-6|NA|TRBV25-1
CASRTDYNSPLHF
TGTGCCAGCAGGACGGATTATAATTCACCCCTCCACTTT
>TRBD1|TRBJ1-2|few|TRBV27
CASSPTGSYGYTF
TGTGCCAGCAGCCCGACAGGGAGCTATGGCTACACCTTC
>NA|TRBJ2-1|NA|TRBV18
CASSLEDEQFF
TGTGCCAGCTCACTTGAAGACGAGCAGTTCTTC
>TRBD2|TRBJ2-3|once|TRBV6-2/TRBV6-3
CASSSTSGSADTQYF
TGTGCCAGCAGTTCCACTAGCGGGAGTGCAGATACGCAGTATTTT
>NA|TRBJ1-2|NA|TRBV6-6
CASMPDTQLYGYTF
TGTGCCAGTATGCCGGACACACAACTCTATGGCTACACCTTC
>NA|TRBJ1-5|NA|TRBV7-8
CASSLAGQPQHF
TGTGCCAGCAGCTTAGCGGGTCAGCCCCAGCATTTT
>TRBD2|TRBJ2-1|NA|TRBV6-5
CASRVAGGPYNEQFF
TGTGCCAGCCGGGTGGCGGGAGGGCCCTACAATGAGCAGTTCTTC
>NA|TRBJ2-7|few|TRBV18
CASSPRRDEYEQYF
TGTGCCAGCTCACCACGGCGGGACGAATACGAGCAGTACTTC
>NA|TRBJ2-2|NA|TRBV9
CASSVSEGVAGELFF
TGTGCCAGCAGCGTAAGTGAGGGTGTCGCCGGGGAGCTGTTTTTT
>NA|TRBJ1-2|NA|TRBV14
CASSQGVRKNYGYTF
TGTGCCAGCAGCCAAGGAGTCAGGAAGAACTATGGCTACACCTTC
>NA|TRBJ2-3|NA|TRBV21-1
CASPVVGVTEDTQYF
TGTGCCAGCCCCGTAGTGGGGGTTACGGAAGATACGCAGTATTTT
>TRBD1|TRBJ1-5|NA|TRBV6-5
CASSLDRVNQPQHF
TGTGCCAGCAGCCTGGACAGGGTTAATCAGCCCCAGCATTTT
>TRBD1|TRBJ2-2|NA|TRBV19
CASSIRTGVTGELFF
TGTGCCAGTAGTATCAGGACAGGGGTAACCGGGGAGCTGTTTTTT
>TRBD1|TRBJ1-6|once|TRBV19
CASGGTGDSPLHF
TGTGCCAGTGGTGGGACAGGGGATTCACCCCTCCACTTT
>TRBD1|TRBJ1-4|once|TRBV27
CASSVSDRPNEKLFF
TGTGCCAGCAGTGTATCGGACAGGCCTAATGAAAAACTGTTTTTT
>NA|TRBJ2-7|NA|TRBV11-3
CASSPQNYEQYF
TGTGCCAGCAGTCCCCAGAACTACGAGCAGTACTTC
>NA|TRBJ2-7|NA|TRBV6-6
CASSYGLGTPTYEQYF
TGTGCCAGCAGTTACGGGTTAGGGACACCGACCTACGAGCAGTACTTC
>NA|TRBJ1-6|few|TRBV16
CASSPREGGNSPLHF
TGTGCCAGCAGCCCTAGGGAGGGGGGAAATTCACCCCTCCACTTT
>NA|TRBJ2-1|NA|TRBV29-1
CSVEFNEQFF
TGCAGCGTTGAGTTTAATGAGCAGTTCTTC
>TRBD1|TRBJ1-5|NA|TRBV18
CASSLGQPNQPQHF
TGTGCCAGCTCACTGGGACAGCCAAATCAGCCCCAGCATTTT
>TRBD1|TRBJ1-6|NA|TRBV10-3
CAISEGQGVNSPLHF
TGTGCCATCAGTGAGGGACAGGGAGTTAATTCACCCCTCCACTTT